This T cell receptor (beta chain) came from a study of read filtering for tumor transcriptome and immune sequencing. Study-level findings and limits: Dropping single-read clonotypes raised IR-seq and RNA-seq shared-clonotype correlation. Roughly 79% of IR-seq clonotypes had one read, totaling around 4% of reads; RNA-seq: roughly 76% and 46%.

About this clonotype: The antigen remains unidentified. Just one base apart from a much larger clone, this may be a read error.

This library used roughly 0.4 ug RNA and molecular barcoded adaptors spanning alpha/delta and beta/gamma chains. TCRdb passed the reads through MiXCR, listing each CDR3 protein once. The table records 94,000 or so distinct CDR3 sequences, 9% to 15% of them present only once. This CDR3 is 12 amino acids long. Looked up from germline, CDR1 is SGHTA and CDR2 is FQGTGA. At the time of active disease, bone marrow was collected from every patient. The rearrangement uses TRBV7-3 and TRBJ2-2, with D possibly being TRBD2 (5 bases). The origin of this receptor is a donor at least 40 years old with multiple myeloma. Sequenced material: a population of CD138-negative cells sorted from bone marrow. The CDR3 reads CASSLYHGELLF. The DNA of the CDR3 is TGTGCCAGCAGCTTATATCACGGGGAGCTGCTTTTT.